The 29 T cell receptor beta chains below come from one sample, sequenced in a study of beta chain features in type 1 diabetes. The sequenced template was cDNA made from the entire isolated RNA. The data were produced by immunoSEQ multiplex PCR, yet TCRdb's version contains in-frame clones alone and is incomplete. This table holds some 330,000 clones, approximately 10% found once. Sequencing was performed on naive CD4+ T cells from blood. These TCRs come from a woman in her twenties or thirties in good health.

The gene calls are TRBV14 and TRBJ1-1; D remains ambiguous. The length of the CDR3 is 14 residues. Trimming cost V 2 bases and J 5 bases, with 12 bases left between them. Germline-derived CDR1 and CDR2 are SGHDN and FVKESK. CDR3 bases: TGTGCCAGCAGCCAACGACTTGGGTGGACTGAAGCTTTCTTT. Residues: CASSQRLGWTEAFF. Supplemented by reference TRBV14 and TRBJ1-1, the full variable domain reads EAGVTQFPSHSVIEKGQTVTLRCDPISGHDNLYWYRRVMGKEIKFLLHFVKESKQDESGMPNNRFLAERTGGTYSTLKVQPAELEDSGVYFCASSQRLGWTEAFFGQGTRLTVV.

The chain recombines TRBV18 with TRBJ1-2; D remains unclear. The length of the CDR3 is 14 residues. Germline lookup yields CDR1 KGHSH and CDR2 LQKENI. Deletions cut 6 bases from V and 7 bases from J, with 18 bases between. The DNA for the CDR3 is TGTGCCAGCTCGTCAAGTCGGCAGGACTCTGGCTACACCTTC. Its protein is CASSSSRQDSGYTF.

CDR3 nucleotide sequence: TGTGCCAGCAGCTTGCCTAGCGGGTTTGAAGGAGGGACCCAGTACTTC. This gives the protein CASSLPSGFEGGTQYF. The genes are TRBV5-4 and TRBJ2-5; 8 bases are a match to TRBD2. Germline values: CDR1 SGHNT, CDR2 YYREEE (reference sequence). The J segment lost 7 bases and the V segment lost 1 base, leaving 12 bases of the junction unmatched. CDR3 length: 16 residues.

This clone was picked up a small number of times. V usage is TRBV7-8 and J usage is TRBJ2-3; TRBD2 aligns across 11 bases. Germline CDR1 reads SGHVS; CDR2 reads FQNEAQ. The CDR3 loop spans 17 amino acids. J was trimmed by 3 bases and V by 1 base; bases with no gene match: 6. The CDR3 loop is CASSLDFLAGGTDTQYF. For the CDR3, the DNA is TGTGCCAGCAGCTTAGATTTTCTAGCGGGAGGAACAGATACGCAGTATTTT.

The genes are TRBV15 and TRBJ2-5; 7 positions agree with TRBD1. V shed 1 base and J 2 bases; nucleotides not matched to a gene: 7. The CDR3 covers 16 residues. Germline CDR1 is LNHNV and CDR2 is YYDKDF (reference sequence). CDR3 nucleotide sequence: TGTGCCACCAGCAGAGCAGGGGGATCTAGGCAAGAGACCCAGTACTTC. Encoded protein: CATSRAGGSRQETQYF.

The rearrangement uses TRBV2 and TRBJ2-7; tentatively, D is TRBD1 (6 bases). The CDR3 spans 14 residues. Per the germline V gene, CDR1 is SNHLY and CDR2 is FYNNEI. Trimming took off 7 bases at V and 1 base at J, with 14 bases between the two ends. CDR3 sequence (DNA): TGTGCCAGCAATACGGACAGAGGTTCCTACGAGCAGTACTTC. Translating gives CASNTDRGSYEQYF. Drawing the rest from reference TRBV2 and TRBJ2-7, the complete variable domain is EPEVTQTPSHQVTQMGQEVILRCVPISNHLYFYWYRQILGQKVEFLVSFYNNEISEKSEIFDDQFSVERPDGSNFTLKIRSTKLEDSAMYFCASNTDRGSYEQYFGPGTRLTVT.

This clone turned up a few times. The chain has TRBV6-5 and TRBJ1-5, with a possible D match to TRBD1 (6 bases). Trimming removed 6 bases from V and 1 base from J, with 10 bases in between. Germline values: CDR1 MNHEY, CDR2 SVGAGI. The CDR3 runs to 14 residues. The CDR3 is CASRTGLSNQPQHF. The CDR3 region has the DNA TGTGCCAGCAGGACAGGATTGAGCAATCAGCCCCAGCATTTT.

This clone was seen a few times. The CDR3 sequence is CASGGGQNLWADTQYF. The CDR3 DNA reads as TGTGCCAGCGGCGGCGGACAGAACCTATGGGCAGATACGCAGTATTTT. The chain carries TRBV27 and TRBJ2-3, with D possibly being TRBD1 (6 bases). The germline V gene encodes CDR1 MNHEY and CDR2 SMNVEV (reference sequence). The CDR3 runs 16 residues. With 8 bases removed from V and 4 bases from J, the gap between germline ends came to 22 bases.

CDR3 DNA sequence: TGTGCCTGGAGTAGCGCGTACCTCCGGGGACAGGGGCCTCGGGGATACGAGCAGTACTTC. It codes for CAWSSAYLRGQGPRGYEQYF. The V and J genes are TRBV30 and TRBJ2-7; 10 nucleotides agree with TRBD1. J was trimmed by 4 bases and V by 2 bases; bases with no gene match: 23. This CDR3 contains 20 residues. Germline V gene sequence: CDR1 GTSNPN, CDR2 SVGIG (reference sequence).

The gene calls are TRBV25-1 and TRBJ2-1, with a weak D call TRBD2 (6 bases). CDR3 size: 15 residues. V was trimmed by 2 bases and J by 4 bases, leaving 12 bases between them. Per the germline V gene, CDR1 is MGHDK and CDR2 is SYGVNS. CDR3 sequence: CASSEGAGRYNEQFF. The CDR3 DNA follows: TGTGCCAGCAGTGAAGGTGCAGGGAGGTACAATGAGCAGTTCTTC.

The rearrangement links TRBV29-1 to TRBJ1-2; 9 bases line up with TRBD1. The germline V gene encodes CDR1 SQVTM and CDR2 ANQGSEA. V shed 3 bases and J 3 bases; nucleotides not matched to a gene: 2. This CDR3 comprises 13 residues. CDR3 residues: CSVDRTGDYGYTF. In nucleotides, the CDR3 is TGCAGCGTTGACCGGACAGGGGACTATGGCTACACCTTC.

The chain combines TRBV7-9 with TRBJ1-4; D gene uncertain. The CDR3 length is 14 residues. Germline CDR1 and CDR2: SEHNR and FQNEAQ (reference sequence). V lost 3 bases and J 5 bases, leaving 10 bases between the germline ends. CDR3: CASSFSSGNEKLFF. DNA of the CDR3: TGTGCCAGCAGCTTCAGTTCGGGAAATGAAAAACTGTTTTTT.

The V call is TRBV23-1, the J call TRBJ2-5; 9 bases fit TRBD1. TRBV23-1 carries the ORF label, with uncertain function. CDR3 length: 15 residues. Trimming cost V 6 bases and J 5 bases; bases outside gene matches: 10. For the CDR3, the DNA is TGCGCCAGCAGCCCGGACAGGGGTTTAGGCGAGACCCAGTACTTC. Residues: CASSPDRGLGETQYF.

The CDR3 region is CAWSLGGSSYEQYF. The CDR3 DNA reads as TGTGCCTGGAGCCTGGGGGGGAGTAGCTACGAGCAGTACTTC. The chain uses TRBV30 and TRBJ2-7; 7 bases are a match to TRBD2. CDR1 is GTSNPN and CDR2 is SVGIG in the germline V gene (reference sequence). The length of the CDR3 is 14 residues. After removal of 3 bases from V and 3 bases from J, the junction contained 8 bases not matched to a gene.

This clone was detected only a few times. The chain combines TRBV4-2 with TRBJ2-7; the D gene is possibly TRBD2 (6 bases). V shed 5 bases and J shed 5 bases, with 16 bases lying between them. The CDR3 loop spans 14 amino acids. Germline values: CDR1 LGHNA, CDR2 YNFKEQ. The CDR3 loop reads CASSGGSNRDEQYF. The CDR3, as DNA: TGTGCCAGCAGCGGGGGGAGTAATCGGGACGAGCAGTACTTC.

The genes are TRBV18 and TRBJ1-1; D might be TRBD1 (6 bases). CDR1 is KGHSH and CDR2 is LQKENI in the germline V gene. With 6 bases removed from V and 6 bases from J, the gap between germline ends came to 17 bases. CDR3 length: 14 residues. CDR3 loop: CASSPGRGSSEAFF. CDR3 DNA sequence: TGTGCCAGCTCCCCGGGCAGGGGTAGCTCTGAAGCTTTCTTT.

This clone was detected a few times. V and J are TRBV6-4 and TRBJ2-1; 10 nucleotides line up with TRBD2. Germline values: CDR1 MRHNA, CDR2 SNTAGT. CDR3 length: 16 amino acids. The V segment lost 4 bases and the J segment 2 bases; nucleotides outside the gene matches: 5. For the CDR3, the DNA is TGTGCCAGCAGTGTAGAAGGGACTAGCGCCTACAATGAGCAGTTCTTC. Its translation: CASSVEGTSAYNEQFF.

This sequence joins TRBV5-6 and TRBJ2-3, with a tentative D call TRBD2 (6 bases). This CDR3 has 16 amino acids. V was cut by 2 bases and J by 2 bases, with 15 bases left in between. CDR1 and CDR2 (germline): SGHDT, YYEEEE. The CDR3 here is CASSFLSGGYTDTQYF. CDR3 DNA sequence: TGTGCCAGCAGCTTTCTTAGCGGTGGATACACAGATACGCAGTATTTT.

This chain links TRBV21-1 with TRBJ2-1; the DNA was not compared with TRBD2, the D call given in the table. TRBV21-1 is an annotated pseudogene. The CDR3 consists of 18 residues. The CDR3 sequence is CASYTGTSGGSSYNEQFF. The CDR3 DNA reads TGTGCCAGCTATACCGGGACTAGCGGGGGGAGCTCCTACAATGAGCAGTTCTTC.

The chain combines TRBV2 with TRBJ2-3; TRBD1 matches 8 bases. The trim removed 7 bases at V and 6 bases at J, leaving 9 bases unmatched. CDR1 is SNHLY, CDR2 FYNNEI, per germline. The CDR3 spans 14 residues. In DNA form, the CDR3 reads TGTGCCAGCACCGAACAGGGGGAAGGGGATACGCAGTATTTT. It encodes CASTEQGEGDTQYF. Full variable domain (rest looked up from reference TRBV2 and TRBJ2-3): EPEVTQTPSHQVTQMGQEVILRCVPISNHLYFYWYRQILGQKVEFLVSFYNNEISEKSEIFDDQFSVERPDGSNFTLKIRSTKLEDSAMYFCASTEQGEGDTQYFGPGTRLTVL.

This rearrangement joins TRBV4-3 to TRBJ2-7; no firm D call. With 0 bases removed from V and 4 bases from J, the gap between germline ends came to 13 bases. Germline CDR1 and CDR2: LGHNA and YSLEER. The CDR3 is 15 amino acids. The CDR3 spells CASSQESHPLYEQYF. The CDR3 region has the DNA TGCGCCAGCAGCCAAGAAAGCCACCCTTTATACGAGCAGTACTTC.

Only a few counts were recorded for this clone. The chain recombines TRBV7-2 with TRBJ2-2; tentatively, D is TRBD2 (5 bases). V was cut by 5 bases and J by 7 bases, with 14 bases left in between. The CDR3 has 14 amino acids. The germline CDR1 and CDR2 sequences are SGHTA and FQGNSA. The CDR3 region is CASSVQLRGGELFF. The CDR3 DNA reads TGTGCCAGCAGCGTGCAATTACGGGGCGGGGAGCTGTTTTTT. Drawing the rest from reference TRBV7-2 and TRBJ2-2, the complete variable domain is GAGVSQSPSNKVTEKGKDVELRCDPISGHTALYWYRQSLGQGLEFLIYFQGNSAPDKSGLPSDRFSAERTGGSVSTLTIQRTQQEDSAVYLCASSVQLRGGELFFGEGSRLTVL.

This clone has more than one count but fewer than ten. The same CDR3 can be traced to other DNA sequences in this sample. J is TRBJ2-5 and V is TRBV5-4, with TRBD2 matching 10 bases. Germline V gene sequence: CDR1 SGHNT, CDR2 YYREEE (reference sequence). The CDR3 is 16 amino acids. Trimming took 0 bases from V and 2 from J; bases not matched to a gene: 4. The DNA of the CDR3 is TGTGCCAGCAGCTTGGGGACTAGCGGCTTACAAGAGACCCAGTACTTC. Protein product: CASSLGTSGLQETQYF. Variable domain in full (rest from reference TRBV5-4 and TRBJ2-5): ETGVTQSPTHLIKTRGQQVTLRCSSQSGHNTVSWYQQALGQGPQFIFQYYREEENGRGNFPPRFSGLQFPNYSSELNVNALELDDSALYLCASSLGTSGLQETQYFGPGTRLLVL.

This clone was counted a single time. This chain connects TRBV19 to TRBJ2-6, with 10 bases identical to TRBD2. The CDR3 runs 15 residues. Germline CDR1 and CDR2: LNHDA and SQIVND (reference sequence). J was trimmed by 3 bases and V by 7 bases; bases with no gene match: 3. The CDR3 sequence: CASKGLASGANVLTF. As DNA, the CDR3 is TGTGCCAGTAAGGGACTAGCGAGTGGGGCCAACGTCCTGACTTTC.

This rearrangement joins TRBV9 to TRBJ2-1; D uncertain. Germline loops: CDR1 SGDLS, CDR2 YYNGEE. The CDR3 runs 15 residues. Trimming pared 4 bases from V and 4 bases from J, leaving 15 bases between. CDR3 sequence reads: CASSPPGTIYNEQFF. The CDR3, as DNA: TGTGCCAGCAGCCCTCCAGGTACAATATACAATGAGCAGTTCTTC.

This clone has just a few counts. The rearrangement links TRBV25-1 to TRBJ2-4, with D perhaps TRBD2 (7 bases). CDR3 size: 17 residues. The V and J ends lost 7 bases and 0 bases respectively, with 19 bases between them. Germline V gene data show CDR1 as MGHDK and CDR2 as SYGVNS. CDR3 sequence reads: CASTGTIQTGAKNIQYF. CDR3 nucleotides: TGTGCCAGCACGGGGACTATCCAGACAGGAGCCAAAAACATTCAGTACTTC.

The chain links TRBV19 to TRBJ2-3, with TRBD1 matching 8 bases. Germline loops: CDR1 LNHDA, CDR2 SQIVND (reference sequence). The CDR3 totals 16 residues. Germline trimming cut 4 bases from V and 7 bases from J; bases unmatched to any gene: 13. In DNA, the CDR3 is TGTGCCAGTAGTAAGTACTCTGGACAGGGCAGGCATACGCAGTATTTT. Its protein product is CASSKYSGQGRHTQYF.

This clone has only a few counts. The chain combines TRBV6-5 with TRBJ2-1, with D uncertain. Germline V gives CDR1 MNHEY, CDR2 SVGAGI. The CDR3 extends over 13 amino acids. Trimming took 2 bases from V and 7 from J, leaving 9 bases between them. The CDR3 DNA follows: TGTGCCAGCAGTTACCTATTCTTTAATGAGCAGTTCTTC. Protein product: CASSYLFFNEQFF.

The chain is built from TRBV25-1 and TRBJ2-5; 8 bases agree with TRBD2. The CDR3 is 13 amino acids. In germline, CDR1 is MGHDK, CDR2 SYGVNS. J lost 3 bases, V lost 6 bases, and 3 bases had no gene match. CDR3 amino acids: CASRLTSEETQYF. The CDR3, as DNA: TGTGCCAGCAGGCTGACTAGCGAAGAGACCCAGTACTTC.